Listed below are T cell receptor beta chains from one sample, sequenced in a study of T-cell memory formation after mild COVID-19. TCRdb used MiXCR to reprocess the 5' RACE reads, holding one entry per CDR3 protein. Here the sample spans approximately 250,000 distinct CDR3 sequences, approximately 15% being singletons. The sample comprised PBMCs or a T cell subset sorted from them (not recorded which). All receptors come from a man aged 18-30 years who had mild COVID-19 (a few samples of this study predate the infection). Cell type and time point are not known. Each CDR3 is given with its conserved first and last residue. The D gene is left open where the match is weak.

d_call,v_call,j_call,cdr3_aa
-,TRBV4-1,TRBJ1-2,CASSPEQGGSYGYTF
TRBD1,TRBV9,TRBJ1-3,CASSVATGEDAGNTIYF
-,TRBV6-5,TRBJ2-3,CASSYDTDTQYF
-,TRBV4-1,TRBJ1-5,CASSQEGGNNQPQHF
TRBD2,TRBV5-1,TRBJ2-7,CASSLDSGDYEQYF
-,TRBV15,TRBJ2-5,CATSRPGDSETQYF
-,TRBV28,TRBJ2-3,CASSEQPERDTQYF
-,TRBV6-5,TRBJ1-3,CASSYSIAGNTIYF
TRBD1,TRBV12-3/TRBV12-4,TRBJ1-2,CASSVQGGGYGYTF
-,TRBV27,TRBJ2-1,CASKGQGPNEQFF
TRBD1,TRBV2,TRBJ2-1,CASSVDRFSEQFF
-,TRBV4-1,TRBJ1-4,CASSQDLADATNEKLFF
-,TRBV5-1,TRBJ1-6,CASSFRSGDSYNSPLHF
-,TRBV5-4,TRBJ2-3,CASSLANTDTQYF
TRBD2,TRBV5-1,TRBJ2-1,CASSRTGTSATYNEQFF
-,TRBV4-3,TRBJ1-4,CASSQDEVVSTNEKLFF
-,TRBV27,TRBJ1-6,CASSFYNSPLHF